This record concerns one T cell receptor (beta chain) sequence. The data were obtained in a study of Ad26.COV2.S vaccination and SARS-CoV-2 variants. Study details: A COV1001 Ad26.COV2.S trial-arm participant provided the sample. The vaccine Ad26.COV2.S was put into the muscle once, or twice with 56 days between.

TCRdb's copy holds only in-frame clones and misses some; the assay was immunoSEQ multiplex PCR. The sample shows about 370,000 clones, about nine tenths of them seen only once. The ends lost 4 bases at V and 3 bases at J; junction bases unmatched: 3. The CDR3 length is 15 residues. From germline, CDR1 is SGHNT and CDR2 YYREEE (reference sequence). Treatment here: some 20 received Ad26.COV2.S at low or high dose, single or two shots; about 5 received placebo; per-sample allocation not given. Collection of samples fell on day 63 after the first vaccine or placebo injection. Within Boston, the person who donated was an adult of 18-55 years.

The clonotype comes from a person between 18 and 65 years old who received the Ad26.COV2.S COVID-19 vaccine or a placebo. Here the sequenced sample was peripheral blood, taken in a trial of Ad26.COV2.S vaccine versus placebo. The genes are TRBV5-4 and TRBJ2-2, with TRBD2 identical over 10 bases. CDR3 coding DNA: TGTGCCAGCAGCCCCCTAGCGGGGGACACCGGGGAGCTGTTTTTT. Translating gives CASSPLAGDTGELFF.